This TCR beta chain stems from a study of human T cells and chemical hapten exposure. Whole-study context: Upper inner arm skin measuring roughly 2 cm by roughly 2 cm received 2% DPC for sensitization. A mostly female patient group had alopecia areata, totalis or universalis.

The CDR3 length is 17 residues. CDR1 is WNHNN, CDR2 SYGVQD, per germline (reference sequence). Trimming took 8 bases from V and 0 from J, leaving 17 bases between them. Each CDR3 protein is one row after TCRdb ran MiXCR on the RACE reads. Of approximately 260,000 distinct CDR3 sequences listed, approximately 7.5% are singletons. Time point given: pre-sensitization, week 0. The treatment is: therapeutic diphenylcyclopropenone sensitization with weekly scalp DPC. This clonotype was obtained from a young man with alopecia areata. Some clones in this sample may be carry-over from other donors' samples. The sequenced sample was whole blood, obtained in connection with sensitization to the hapten diphenylcyclopropenone (DPC). The chain joins TRBV10-1 to TRBJ2-6, with D tentatively TRBD1 (6 bases). This CDR3 reads CASSGEDSLSGANVLTF. The CDR3 coding sequence is TGCGCCAGCTCCGGTGAGGACAGTCTCTCTGGGGCCAACGTCCTGACTTTC.